The rows below give T cell receptor beta chains drawn from one sample of a study of blood T cell repertoires in COVID-19. Here immunoSEQ multiplex PCR was the method, and the copy in TCRdb shows in-frame clones only, minus some. Of around 450,000 clones in the sample, approximately 90% were seen once. The sample consisted of PBMCs or T cells enriched from blood (not recorded which). The receptors here all came from a woman between 18 and 29 years old who had recovered from COVID-19. Both conserved end residues are part of each CDR3. D genes are given only for firm matches. Not every row has a clone size; where given, it reads once, few, many or a size class.

>TRBJ1-2|TRBD1|TRBV29-1|-
TGCAGCGTTGCACGGGACAGGGAGCTCGCTGGCTACACCTTC
CSVARDRELAGYTF
>TRBJ1-6|-|TRBV5-1|few
TGCGCCAGCAGCGTCTCAACAGGGAGTAATTCACCCCTCCACTTT
CASSVSTGSNSPLHF
>TRBJ1-4|-|TRBV28|-
TGTGCCAGCCATACGGGGGGGTTGGAAGAAAAACTGTTTTTT
CASHTGGLEEKLFF
>TRBJ1-1|-|TRBV24-1|-
TGTGCCACCAGTGAGGCAGGGGACACTGAAGCTTTCTTT
CATSEAGDTEAFF
>TRBJ2-5|TRBD1|TRBV7-2|-
TGTGCCAGCAGCCCTGGGACAGGGAGGCTTCAGACCCAGTACTTC
CASSPGTGRLQTQYF
>TRBJ1-6|-|TRBV5-1|-
TGCGCCAGCAGCCCCTTCTTATCAGGCTATAATTCACCCCTCCACTTT
CASSPFLSGYNSPLHF
>TRBJ1-2|TRBD1|TRBV12-3/TRBV12-4|-
TGTGCCAGCCGACAGGGTAAAAACTATGGCTACACCTTC
CASRQGKNYGYTF
>TRBJ1-2|-|TRBV12-3/TRBV12-4|-
TGTGCCAGCAGCCGCAGGGGTGGCTACACCTTC
CASSRRGGYTF
>TRBJ2-3|TRBD1|TRBV10-1|-
TGCGCCAGCAGTTCGAGGCAGGGGGCCCCAGATACGCAGTATTTT
CASSSRQGAPDTQYF
>TRBJ2-4|TRBD1|TRBV5-6|-
TGTGCCAGCAGCCTCTCCGGGACAGGGCGCCAAAACATTCAGTACTTC
CASSLSGTGRQNIQYF
>TRBJ2-2|-|TRBV12-3/TRBV12-4|once
TGTGCCAGCAGTCACGGGACTTCCGGGGAGCTGTTTTTT
CASSHGTSGELFF
>TRBJ1-4|-|TRBV7-2|-
TGTGCCAGCAGTCCTAACAGTGAAAAACTGTTTTTT
CASSPNSEKLFF
>TRBJ2-3|TRBD2|TRBV5-1|-
TGCGCCAGCAGCCTGCTAGCGGGAAGAGATACGCAGTATTTT
CASSLLAGRDTQYF
>TRBJ1-4|-|TRBV28|-
TGTGCCAGCAGTTTCGATATTGGGGGCGTAGATGAAAAACTGTTTTTT
CASSFDIGGVDEKLFF
>TRBJ1-1|TRBD1|TRBV29-1|-
TGCAGCGGTTCTACAGGGGGCGCATGGACTGAAGCTTTCTTT
CSGSTGGAWTEAFF
>TRBJ1-4|-|TRBV20-1|-
TGCAGTGCTAGTCCCCCGGCGGCTAATGAAAAACTGTTTTTT
CSASPPAANEKLFF
>TRBJ1-1|TRBD1|TRBV28|-
TGTGCCAGCAGTTTTTCTTCGATCGGACAGGGGGCAGAGAACACTGAAGCTTTCTTT
CASSFSSIGQGAENTEAFF
>TRBJ1-5|-|TRBV3-1/TRBV3-2|-
TGTGCCAGCAGCCCCTCTCATGGACGGGGAGATCAGCCCCAGCATTTT
CASSPSHGRGDQPQHF
>TRBJ2-3|-|TRBV6-5|-
TGTGCCAGCAGTTCCATCGGACTTGGGGGCACAGATACGCAGTATTTT
CASSSIGLGGTDTQYF
>TRBJ1-2|TRBD1|TRBV19|once
TGTGCCAGTAGTCCCTCCACAGGGGAGTATGGCTACACCTTC
CASSPSTGEYGYTF
>TRBJ2-2|-|TRBV25-1|-
TGTGCCAGCATTCGGGGGACTGGAACGAACACCGGGGAGCTGTTTTTT
CASIRGTGTNTGELFF
>TRBJ1-1|TRBD1|TRBV2|few
TGTGCCAGTACGACAGGGCAAAACACTGAAGCTTTCTTT
CASTTGQNTEAFF
>TRBJ1-1|-|TRBV30|-
TGTGCCTGGAGATGGCAGGGGTTTTTGAACACTGAAGCTTTCTTT
CAWRWQGFLNTEAFF
>TRBJ1-1|-|TRBV3-1/TRBV3-2|-
TGTGCCAGCAGCCAAGCCTACCCTGGGGGGGAAGCTTTCTTT
CASSQAYPGGEAFF
>TRBJ1-1|-|TRBV7-9|-
TGTGCCAGCAGCTTAGCGGGCACTTACTTGCCACTCCCGGTTCCGGCTTTCTTT
CASSLAGTYLPLPVPAFF
>TRBJ2-5|TRBD2|TRBV7-8|-
TGTGCCAGCAGCCCCCCCGGACTAGCCCTCCAAGAGACCCAGTACTTC
CASSPPGLALQETQYF
>TRBJ2-3|-|TRBV5-1|-
TGCGCCAGCAGCTTGGAGGAAGGACGGGGAGATACGCAGTATTTT
CASSLEEGRGDTQYF
>TRBJ1-1|-|TRBV7-3|-
TGTGCCAGCAGCTTATCATATAGCACTGAAGCTTTCTTT
CASSLSYSTEAFF
>TRBJ2-5|-|TRBV19|-
TGTGCCAGTAGTATCAGAGGGTACGGTGAGACCCAGTACTTC
CASSIRGYGETQYF
>TRBJ1-6|TRBD1|TRBV2|many
TGTGCCAGCAGGTTAACAGGGGTCAATAATTCACCCCTCCACTTT
CASRLTGVNNSPLHF
>TRBJ1-4|TRBD1|TRBV18|-
TGTGCCAGCTCGCCGGGGACAGATGAAAAACTGTTTTTT
CASSPGTDEKLFF
>TRBJ1-3|-|TRBV12-3/TRBV12-4|-
TGTGCCAGCAGTTTCTCCTCTGGAAACACCATATATTTT
CASSFSSGNTIYF
>TRBJ1-1|-|TRBV21-1|-
TGTGCCAGCAGCAAAAATGGGCCCCGGAACACTGAAGCTTTCTTT
CASSKNGPRNTEAFF
>TRBJ1-3|-|TRBV4-1|-
TGCGCCAGCAGCCAAGTCAGGACTGCGGCTGGAAACACCATATATTTT
CASSQVRTAAGNTIYF
>TRBJ2-1|-|TRBV28|-
TGTGCCAGCAGTCCTCCCTTAGCAGGGGGGAACGATGAGCAGTTCTTC
CASSPPLAGGNDEQFF
>TRBJ2-3|-|TRBV11-2|-
TGTGCCAGCAGCTTTGGGGCAGACACAGATACGCAGTATTTT
CASSFGADTDTQYF
>TRBJ2-3|-|TRBV5-4|-
TGTGCCAGCAGCTCGGCGGGTAATCAAGATACGCAGTATTTT
CASSSAGNQDTQYF
>TRBJ2-7|-|TRBV5-6|-
TGTGCCAGCAGCTTGAGGTATTCAGGGCACGAGCAGTACTTC
CASSLRYSGHEQYF
>TRBJ1-4|-|TRBV7-6|-
TGTGCCAGCAGCTTAGCGCTTGGTGGCGGGGAAAAACTGTTTTTT
CASSLALGGGEKLFF
>TRBJ2-5|TRBD1|TRBV24-1|-
TGTGCCACCAGTGACCCCGACAGGGGGGAAGAGACCCAGTACTTC
CATSDPDRGEETQYF
>TRBJ1-2|-|TRBV25-1|once
TGTGCCAGCAGCACCCACAGGGAATATGGCTACACCTTC
CASSTHREYGYTF
>TRBJ2-6|TRBD1|TRBV4-1|-
TGCGCCAGCAGCCAAGGGGACAGGGCAACTGGGGCCAACGTCCTGACTTTC
CASSQGDRATGANVLTF
>TRBJ1-1|TRBD1|TRBV18|-
TGTGCCAGCTCACCCGGGACAGACCGAAACACTGAAGCTTTCTTT
CASSPGTDRNTEAFF
>TRBJ2-5|-|TRBV7-6|-
TGTGCCAGCAGCTCACCCCTGCAGGGGGGATCAGAGACCCAGTACTTC
CASSSPLQGGSETQYF
>TRBJ2-1|TRBD1|TRBV9|-
TGTGCCAGCAGCGTAGTCGCAGGGGGCCGGGGCAATGAGCAGTTCTTC
CASSVVAGGRGNEQFF
>TRBJ2-3|TRBD2|TRBV30|-
TGTGCCTGGAGTCGATACGTCACTAGCGGGGGGGCAGATACGCAGTATTTT
CAWSRYVTSGGADTQYF